The T cell receptor (beta chain) described here comes from a study of blood T cell repertoires in COVID-19. In the study's own analysis: Amplification with reference gene primers provided the estimates of nucleated cell counts. Here immunoSEQ multiplex PCR was the method, and the copy in TCRdb shows in-frame clones only, minus some. For V, J and clone size, that table is used; D and trimming come from the DNA. This sample yields 130,000 to 150,000 clones, of which 80% are seen a single time; 10% to 15% belongs to the top ten. This CDR3 is 13 amino acids long. Deletions cut 5 bases from V and 1 base from J, with 8 bases between. Germline assignment: CDR1 LNHNV and CDR2 YYDKDF (reference sequence).

The TCR originated in a man aged 55 to 70 with active or convalescent COVID-19. This chain uses TRBV15 with TRBJ1-2; a possible D gene is TRBD1 (5 bases). The sequenced sample was peripheral blood. This CDR3 reads CATSQGLNYGYTF. CDR3 sequence (DNA): TGTGCCACCAGCCAGGGACTTAACTATGGCTACACCTTC. The full variable domain, completed using reference TRBV15 and TRBJ1-2, is DAMVIQNPRYQVTQFGKPVTLSCSQTLNHNVMYWYQQKSSQAPKLLFHYYDKDFNNEADTPDNFQSRRPNTSFCFLDIRSPGLGDTAMYLCATSQGLNYGYTFGSGTRLTVV.